This T cell receptor (beta chain) was observed in a study of CD8 T cells in ankylosing spondylitis. Whole-study results and caveats: Earlier reports found some motif variants in synovial fluid and blood in reactive arthritis. Matched ankylosing spondylitis synovial fluid reportedly showed significant enrichment of disease-linked clones. Apparently characteristic of ankylosing spondylitis blood was a TCR beta motif (fewer than ten highly homologous variants).

In regard to this clonotype: Its target is not known.

Germline V gene sequence: CDR1 MNHNS, CDR2 SASEGT. This CDR3 is 16 amino acids long. The V segment lost 5 bases and the J segment 8 bases; nucleotides outside the gene matches: 7. A quantitative 5'-RACE method, one with molecular barcodes, was used to make TCR beta libraries. TCRdb processed the 5' RACE reads anew with MiXCR; each CDR3 protein has one entry. The repertoire holds 250,000 to 350,000 distinct CDR3 sequences, with less than 25% as singletons. The chain links TRBV6-1 to TRBJ2-1; TRBD2 matches 15 bases. The sample comprised blood, either unsorted or a sorted T cell fraction (not recorded which). This sequence originates from a female donor with ankylosing spondylitis or in good health (not recorded which). Written as DNA, the CDR3 is TGTGCCAGCAGTCCTCACGGGACTAGCGGGAGGTATGAGCAGTTCTTC. Its translation is CASSPHGTSGRYEQFF.